The sequence of this T cell receptor (beta chain) was determined in a study of T-cell reconstitution after alpha-beta-depleted transplantation in children. As regards this clonotype: Its cognate antigen is unknown.

Findings and caveats of the study: There were reportedly several hundred expanded graft clones from which alpha-beta T cells came about two months after transplant.

As it was prepared, the TCRbeta library received unique molecular identifiers. TCRdb analysed the PCR reads with MiXCR anew, one entry per CDR3 protein. The sample shows 700,000 to 850,000 distinct CDR3 sequences, roughly 15% of them seen only once. CDR1 is SGHAT, CDR2 FQNNGV, per germline. The CDR3 runs 14 residues. Trimming shortened V by 4 bases and J by 5 bases, and 11 bases separated the two germline ends. The sequence came from a male patient under 18 who had a stem cell transplant for acute lymphoblastic leukemia, so the T cells may come from the graft donor. The starting material was PBMCs, mostly from graft donor cells, obtained 360 days after TCRalphabeta/CD19-depleted stem cell transplant. V and J are TRBV11-2 and TRBJ1-4; D is possibly TRBD1 (6 bases). The CDR3 sequence is CASSSRGWNEKLFF. As DNA, the CDR3 is TGTGCCAGCAGCTCTAGGGGGTGGAATGAAAAACTGTTTTTT.